This TCR beta chain was sequenced during a study of shared clonotypes between healthy human individuals. Findings and caveats of the study: Depth was large, yet rarefaction showed that sorted-subset sequencing was incomplete. Against clonotypes common to all four donors, non-shared ones had lower generation probabilities.

On this clone: Its antigen is not identified.

From CD4+ cells came CD45RA+ naive and CD45RA-negative memory subsets. CDR3 size: 14 residues. CDR1 and CDR2 (germline): LNHDA, SQIVND (reference sequence). V was pared by 4 bases and J by 2 bases, with 10 bases between. In replicate PCRs of sorted subsets, about 220 ng DNA, about 30,000 T cell genomes, was used. Assay: immunoSEQ multiplex PCR; the TCRdb copy retains only in-frame clones and omits some. The sample shows roughly 1,500,000 clones, just under 99% of them seen only once. Sequencing input: naive CD4+ T cells sorted from blood. Subset noted: CD45RA+ positively selected. The chain carries TRBV19 and TRBJ2-3; D is unclear. The sequence came from a man between 25 and 39 years old in good health. The CDR3 sequence: CASSRKGNTDTQYF. The CDR3 DNA reads TGTGCCAGTAGTAGGAAGGGAAACACAGATACGCAGTATTTT.